The entry below gives a single T cell receptor beta chain sequence along with its context. The assay was immunoSEQ multiplex PCR, and TCRdb's table has in-frame clones only and misses some. This table holds some 23,000 clones, around 88% found once. Trimming left V 4 bases short and J 1 base short, with 7 bases between. Per germline, CDR1 ENHRY and CDR2 SYGVKD. The CDR3 has 13 amino acids. These data are taken from a study of T cell changes during pregnancy in multiple sclerosis. This material consisted of CD4+ T cells from peripheral blood mononuclear cells, taken in the first trimester of pregnancy. The origin of this receptor is a female donor in good health, enrolled as a control in a pregnancy study. This chain connects TRBV10-3 to TRBJ2-5; perhaps TRBD2 as D (5 bases). The CDR3 sequence: CAISVAGQETQYF. CDR3 sequence (DNA): TGTGCCATCAGTGTTGCGGGCCAAGAGACCCAGTACTTC.